This paragraph covers one T cell receptor beta chain sequence. The data are from a study of control samples from healthy donors and cancer patients. Losses at the gene ends were 5 bases for V and 4 bases for J; bases not matched to a gene: 7. There are 14 residues in the CDR3. Looked up from germline, CDR1 is MNHEY and CDR2 is SVGAGI. The assay was immunoSEQ multiplex PCR, and TCRdb's table has in-frame clones only and misses some. The sample holds roughly 140,000 clones; roughly nine tenths are singletons and the top ten take just under 5%. The origin of this receptor is a man aged 25-45 years in good health. Input material: blood. The chain has TRBV6-5 and TRBJ2-7; 8 bases align to TRBD1. CDR3 sequence: CASSTETGAYEQYF. In DNA form, the CDR3 reads TGTGCCAGCAGTACCGAGACAGGGGCTTACGAGCAGTACTTC.